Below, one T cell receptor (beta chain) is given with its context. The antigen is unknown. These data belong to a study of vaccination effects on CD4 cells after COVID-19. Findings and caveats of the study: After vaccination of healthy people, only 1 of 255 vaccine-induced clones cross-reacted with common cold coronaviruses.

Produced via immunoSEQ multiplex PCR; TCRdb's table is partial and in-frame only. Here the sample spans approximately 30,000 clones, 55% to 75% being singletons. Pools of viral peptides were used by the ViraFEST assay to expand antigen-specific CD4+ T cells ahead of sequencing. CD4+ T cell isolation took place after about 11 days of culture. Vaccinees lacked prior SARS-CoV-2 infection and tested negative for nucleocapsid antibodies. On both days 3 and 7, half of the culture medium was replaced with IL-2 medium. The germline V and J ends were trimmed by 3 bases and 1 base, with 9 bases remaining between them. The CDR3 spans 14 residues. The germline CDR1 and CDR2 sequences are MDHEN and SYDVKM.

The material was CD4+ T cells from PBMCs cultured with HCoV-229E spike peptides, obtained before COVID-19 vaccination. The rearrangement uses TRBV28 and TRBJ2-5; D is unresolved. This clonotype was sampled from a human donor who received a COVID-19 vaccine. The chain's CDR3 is CASSFWSSQETQYF. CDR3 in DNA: TGTGCCAGCAGTTTCTGGAGTAGCCAAGAGACCCAGTACTTC.